These 22 T cell receptor beta chains were sequenced from one sample in a study of blood T cell repertoires in COVID-19. Assay: immunoSEQ multiplex PCR; the TCRdb copy retains only in-frame clones and omits some. The data show 55,000 to 80,000 clones, approximately 78% seen once. The sequencing input was peripheral blood. The receptors originated from a human donor in a cohort sampled during active COVID-19.

The chain recombines TRBV14 with TRBJ1-2; possibly TRBD1 for D (6 bases). The CDR3 is 12 residues long. Germline V CDR1 and CDR2: SGHDN, FVKESK. V gave up 3 bases and J gave up 4 bases, with 6 bases separating them. The CDR3 region has the DNA TGTGCCAGCAGCCAGACAGGCTATGGCTACACCTTC. Translated: CASSQTGYGYTF.

The rearrangement links TRBV5-4 to TRBJ2-1; 8 nucleotides align to TRBD2. The V gene end was trimmed by 2 bases and the J gene end by 0 bases; junction bases not matched to a gene: 4. This CDR3 is 16 amino acids long. CDR1 SGHNT and CDR2 YYREEE come from the germline V gene (reference sequence). The CDR3 here is CASSFGGGGSYNEQFF. As DNA, the CDR3 is TGTGCCAGCAGCTTCGGGGGGGGCGGCTCCTACAATGAGCAGTTCTTC.

The genes are TRBV12-5 and TRBJ2-4; 7 bases map to TRBD2. Germline V lookup: CDR1 LGHNT, CDR2 FRNRAP. The V gene end was trimmed by 6 bases and the J gene end by 0 bases; junction bases not matched to a gene: 11. CDR3 length: 17 amino acids. This CDR3 is CASGPPIAGLAKNIQYF. The CDR3 region has the DNA TGTGCTAGTGGCCCACCGATAGCGGGCCTAGCCAAAAACATTCAGTACTTC.

As to this clone: The same CDR3 arises from other DNA sequences in this sample as well. The chain links TRBV6-5 to TRBJ2-7, with D maybe TRBD1 (6 bases). The V gene lost 6 bases and the J gene lost 7 bases, with 19 bases spanning the gap. The CDR3 is 14 residues long. The germline V gene has CDR1 MNHEY and CDR2 SVGAGI. The CDR3 protein is CASRSGTRVYEQYV. As DNA, the CDR3 is TGTGCCAGCAGGTCTGGGACACGTGTTTATGAGCAGTACGTC.

V gene TRBV3-1 (or the pseudogene TRBV3-2) combines with J gene TRBJ2-7, with 8 bases matching TRBD2. V shed 3 bases and J 0 bases; nucleotides not matched to a gene: 1. Germline values: CDR1 LGHDT, CDR2 YNNKEL (reference sequence). There are 14 residues in the CDR3. DNA for the CDR3: TGTGCCAGCAGCCAGCGGGGGGCCTCCTACGAGCAGTACTTC. Its protein is CASSQRGASYEQYF.

The table lists this clone with a few counts. The chain has TRBV5-1 and TRBJ2-2, with D possibly being TRBD2 (6 bases). In germline, CDR1 is SGHRS, CDR2 YFSETQ. Trimming shortened V by 4 bases and J by 6 bases, and 13 bases separated the two germline ends. CDR3 size: 14 residues. The CDR3 DNA is TGCGCCAGCAGCCGTGAGGGACTCCCCGGGGAGCTGTTTTTT. Translating it yields CASSREGLPGELFF.

The chain is built from TRBV24-1 and TRBJ1-2; D remains unclear. Germline V gene lookup returns CDR1 KGHDR and CDR2 SFDVKD. Trimming pared 4 bases from V and 5 bases from J, leaving 10 bases between. The CDR3 has 13 amino acids. In DNA, the CDR3 is TGTGCCACCAGTGAGAGCAGGAAGTATGGCTACACCTTC. Amino acid sequence: CATSESRKYGYTF.

This clone was picked up a small number of times. The chain has TRBV27 and TRBJ2-5, with TRBD2 matching over 13 bases. The germline CDR1 and CDR2 sequences are MNHEY and SMNVEV (reference sequence). CDR3 length: 16 residues. Trimming removed 6 bases from V and 2 bases from J; junction bases left unmatched: 6. DNA of the CDR3: TGTGCCAGCAGCACCAGACTAGCGGGGGGACAAGAGACCCAGTACTTC. Protein sequence: CASSTRLAGGQETQYF.

This chain's CDR3 is CSVGTGGYTF. The CDR3 nucleotides are TGCAGCGTGGGTACGGGTGGCTACACCTTC. The V gene is TRBV29-1, the J gene TRBJ1-2; D gene unclear. CDR3 length equals 10 residues. The V and J ends lost 6 bases and 7 bases respectively, with 9 bases between them. The germline V gene has CDR1 SQVTM and CDR2 ANQGSEA.

The chain is built from TRBV12-3 or TRBV12-4 and TRBJ1-5, with unresolved D. This CDR3 contains 13 residues. V was pared by 2 bases and J by 4 bases, with 6 bases between. In DNA form, the CDR3 reads TGTGCCAGCAGTTTACAGCGAAATCAGCCCCAGCATTTT. It is translated as CASSLQRNQPQHF.

The rearrangement uses TRBV2 and TRBJ1-3, with 7 positions matching TRBD1. The V and J ends lost 5 bases and 4 bases, in that order; junction bases with no gene match: 8. The CDR3 runs 15 residues. CDR1 and CDR2 from the germline V gene are SNHLY and FYNNEI. Written as DNA, the CDR3 is TGTGCCAGCAGTCTCAAGACAGGGCTGGGAAACACCATATATTTT. It encodes CASSLKTGLGNTIYF.

Concerning this clone: The same CDR3 is also encoded by other DNA sequences in this sample. The genes are TRBV6-5 and TRBJ2-5; 9 nucleotides align to TRBD1. The CDR3 contains 15 residues. Germline V CDR1 and CDR2: MNHEY, SVGAGI. With 3 bases clipped from V and 4 bases from J, the junction kept 6 bases outside the gene matches. CDR3: CASSYSGTGRETQYF. Here the CDR3 DNA reads TGTGCCAGCAGTTATTCCGGGACAGGGCGAGAGACCCAGTACTTC.

The chain couples TRBV19 to TRBJ2-1; weak D call: TRBD1 (5 bases). V lost 3 bases and J 7 bases, leaving 10 bases between the germline ends. The CDR3 runs 13 residues. Germline V lookup: CDR1 LNHDA, CDR2 SQIVND (reference sequence). CDR3 sequence reads: CASSIQGGNEQFF. The CDR3 bases are TGTGCCAGTAGTATCCAGGGTGGGAATGAGCAGTTCTTC.

The J gene is TRBJ1-6, the V gene TRBV28; perhaps TRBD1 as D (5 bases). The CDR3 has 18 amino acids. V lost 7 bases to trimming and J lost 3 bases, with 22 bases between them. CDR1 and CDR2 (germline): MDHEN, SYDVKM. The CDR3 spells CASTRRGIRGRYNSPLHF. CDR3 coding DNA: TGTGCCAGCACCCGGCGGGGGATACGAGGCCGCTATAATTCACCCCTCCACTTT.

The chain uses TRBV6-4 and TRBJ2-2, with 9 bases that match TRBD2. V lost 4 bases, J lost 3 bases, and 0 bases stayed unmatched. The CDR3 is 14 amino acids. Germline V gives CDR1 MRHNA, CDR2 SNTAGT. CDR3: CASSASGDTGELFF. The CDR3, as DNA: TGTGCCAGCAGTGCTAGCGGGGACACCGGGGAGCTGTTTTTT.

The chain has TRBV18 and TRBJ2-7; 7 nucleotides agree with TRBD2. The CDR3 extends over 14 amino acids. The germline V gene encodes CDR1 KGHSH and CDR2 LQKENI. V lost 3 bases and J lost 2; bases outside the gene matches: 4. CDR3 loop: CASSPTLAAYEQYF. CDR3 coding DNA: TGTGCCAGCTCACCGACCCTAGCGGCCTACGAGCAGTACTTC.

V usage is TRBV5-4 and J usage is TRBJ1-4; TRBD1 aligns across 7 bases. The CDR3 is 14 residues long. J lost 8 bases, V lost 4 bases, and 8 bases had no gene match. The V gene's germline CDR1 is SGHNT and CDR2 YYREEE (reference sequence). The CDR3 coding sequence is TGTGCCAGCAGCCCACAGGGGAGAAGCGAAAAACTGTTTTTT. It encodes CASSPQGRSEKLFF.

V usage is TRBV5-1 and J usage is TRBJ2-2; 10 positions match TRBD1. The CDR3 consists of 17 residues. CDR1 is SGHRS and CDR2 is YFSETQ in the germline V gene. With 2 bases clipped from V and 6 bases from J, the junction kept 10 bases outside the gene matches. The CDR3 DNA follows: TGCGCCAGCAGCTTTCCGACAGGGGGCAAGGGCGCCGGGGAGCTGTTTTTT. Its translation: CASSFPTGGKGAGELFF.

Remarks on this clone: At one boundary the junction diverges from the germline segment, which might be a read error. The genes are TRBV7-9 and TRBJ1-2; 8 bases line up with TRBD1. This CDR3 contains 15 residues. The germline gives CDR1 SEHNR, CDR2 FQNEAQ (reference sequence). In DNA, the CDR3 is TGTGCCAGCAGCGTCGAGACAGGGGCTAAGTATGGCTACACCTTC. Its translation is CASSVETGAKYGYTF.

The V call is TRBV11-2, the J call TRBJ2-3; no reliable D call. CDR3 size: 16 residues. The V end was cut by 4 bases, the J end by 0 bases, with 14 bases between. Germline V gene sequence: CDR1 SGHAT, CDR2 FQNNGV. This CDR3 is CASSSTLSLSTDTQYF. The CDR3 bases are TGTGCCAGCAGCTCTACTCTCTCCCTTAGCACAGATACGCAGTATTTT.

The chain couples TRBV6-5 to TRBJ2-1, with 10 bases fitting TRBD2. Germline CDR1 is MNHEY and CDR2 is SVGAGI. V trimming: 6 bases; J trimming: 5 bases; junction bases outside the gene matches: 7. The CDR3 has 15 residues. In nucleotides, the CDR3 is TGTGCCAGCAGCACTAGCGGGGCAAACAACAATGAGCAGTTCTTC. Residues: CASSTSGANNNEQFF.

The V and J genes are TRBV5-1 and TRBJ1-4, with a possible D match to TRBD1 (6 bases). This CDR3 comprises 14 residues. V was shortened by 1 base and J by 8 bases, with 12 bases between the two germline ends. Per germline, CDR1 SGHRS and CDR2 YFSETQ. In nucleotides, the CDR3 is TGCGCCAGCAGCTTGTTACAGGGTGGCGAAAAACTGTTTTTT. Translating gives CASSLLQGGEKLFF.